One and the same sample provided the 30 T cell receptor beta chains below, sequenced in a study of T-cell reconstitution after alpha-beta-depleted transplantation in children. This sample's TCRbeta library carried unique molecular identifier barcodes. MiXCR, applied by TCRdb to the PCR reads, yields one record per CDR3 protein. Of a few hundred thousand distinct CDR3 sequences in the sample, approximately 9.7% were seen once. Sequencing was performed on PBMCs from the stem cell graft donor, taken from the stem cell graft. These receptor sequences come from a human donor who donated a stem cell graft to a child with SCID.

V is TRBV28 and J is TRBJ1-5; tentatively, D is TRBD1 (6 bases). Germline V gives CDR1 MDHEN, CDR2 SYDVKM. This CDR3 spans 15 amino acids. V was trimmed by 6 bases and J by 11 bases, leaving 23 bases between them. The CDR3 sequence is CASSRRTAGEWSQHF. In DNA, the CDR3 is TGTGCCAGCAGCCGACGGACAGCCGGCGAGTGGTCCCAGCATTTT.

Ten or more counts support this clonotype. The chain has TRBV12-3 or TRBV12-4 and TRBJ1-2, with D unclear. V dropped 3 bases and J dropped 4 bases, with 9 bases sitting between them. This CDR3 is built from 13 residues. CDR3 sequence: CASSFPRSYGYTF. The DNA of the CDR3 is TGTGCCAGCAGTTTCCCGAGGAGCTATGGCTACACCTTC.

Many counts were recorded for this clonotype. V and J are TRBV12-3 or TRBV12-4 and TRBJ1-1, with TRBD1 identical over 10 bases. V lost 5 bases, J lost 5 bases, and 5 bases stayed unmatched. The CDR3 length is 14 residues. The CDR3 protein is CASSPRQGATEAFF. CDR3 nucleotides: TGTGCCAGCAGTCCCCGACAGGGGGCAACTGAAGCTTTCTTT.

The chain recombines TRBV7-2 with TRBJ2-5; 8 bases are shared with TRBD1. The V segment lost 5 bases and the J segment 2 bases; nucleotides outside the gene matches: 10. Germline CDR1 and CDR2: SGHTA and FQGNSA. The CDR3 length is 16 residues. The CDR3 DNA reads TGTGCCAGCAGCCTTGGGACAGGCCGCGTTCAAGAGACCCAGTACTTC. Translation gives CASSLGTGRVQETQYF.

This clonotype was seen ten or more times. CDR3: CSARDSMSGGAYTQYF. DNA for the CDR3: TGCAGTGCTAGAGATTCCATGTCGGGGGGCGCATATACGCAGTATTTT. J is TRBJ2-3 and V is TRBV20-1, with D possibly TRBD2 on 7 matching bases. Trimming cost V 0 bases and J 7 bases, with 20 bases left between them. There are 16 residues in the CDR3. Germline V gene lookup returns CDR1 DFQATT and CDR2 SNEGSKA (reference sequence).

In this sample, this clonotype turned up a few times. V is TRBV20-1 and J is TRBJ2-1; D possibly matches TRBD1 or TRBD2 (5 bases each). The CDR3 has 14 amino acids. The V end was cut by 1 base, the J end by 8 bases, with 15 bases between. In germline, CDR1 is DFQATT, CDR2 SNEGSKA (reference sequence). This CDR3 is CSARGDLGVDEQFF. CDR3 DNA: TGCAGTGCTAGAGGGGATCTGGGGGTGGATGAGCAGTTCTTC.

This clonotype was seen many times. V gene TRBV2 combines with J gene TRBJ2-5; D ambiguous. V lost 7 bases and J lost 2, with 20 bases in between. The CDR3 is made up of 16 amino acids. CDR1 SNHLY and CDR2 FYNNEI come from the germline V gene. CDR3 sequence (DNA): TGTGCCAGCACCTCCCCTCGTGCGACGGCTCAAGAGACCCAGTACTTC. Protein product: CASTSPRATAQETQYF. The entire variable domain, with the rest obtained from reference TRBV2 and TRBJ2-5, is as follows: EPEVTQTPSHQVTQMGQEVILRCVPISNHLYFYWYRQILGQKVEFLVSFYNNEISEKSEIFDDQFSVERPDGSNFTLKIRSTKLEDSAMYFCASTSPRATAQETQYFGPGTRLLVL.

This clonotype has a count of ten or more. The chain carries TRBV11-2 and TRBJ2-7; tentative D call: TRBD1 (6 bases). Germline CDR1 is SGHAT and CDR2 is FQNNGV. Trimming removed 7 bases from V and 7 bases from J, with 14 bases in between. CDR3 length: 12 residues. CDR3: CASTRDTREQYF. CDR3 in DNA: TGTGCCAGCACACGGGACACCCGTGAGCAGTACTTC. Combining the CDR3 with reference TRBV11-2 and TRBJ2-7 gives the whole variable domain EAGVAQSPRYKIIEKRQSVAFWCNPISGHATLYWYQQILGQGPKLLIQFQNNGVVDDSQLPKDRFSAERLKGVDSTLKIQPAKLEDSAVYLCASTRDTREQYFGPGTRLTVT.

This clonotype was observed at least ten times. The V gene is TRBV20-1, the J gene TRBJ2-3; no definite D call. CDR1 and CDR2 from the germline V gene are DFQATT and SNEGSKA (reference sequence). Trimming shortened V by 5 bases and J by 0 bases, and 9 bases separated the two germline ends. The CDR3 has 13 residues. The DNA of the CDR3 is TGCAGTGCTTCCCACTCGAGCACAGATACGCAGTATTTT. This gives the protein CSASHSSTDTQYF.

The chain uses TRBV2 and TRBJ1-1, with TRBD1 as a possible D gene (5 bases). The CDR3 has 13 residues. Germline CDR1 is SNHLY and CDR2 is FYNNEI. V was shortened by 7 bases and J by 7 bases, with 16 bases between the two germline ends. CDR3 in DNA: TGTGCCAGCAAGCCAGGGCTACTAGATGAAGCTTTCTTT. Protein product: CASKPGLLDEAFF.

This clonotype came up once. The V call is TRBV4-3, the J call TRBJ2-7; D is uncertain. The germline V gene encodes CDR1 LGHNA and CDR2 YSLEER. The CDR3 runs 14 residues. V gave up 4 bases and J gave up 0 bases, with 10 bases separating them. The CDR3 region is CASSPLATSYEQYF. CDR3 DNA: TGCGCCAGCAGCCCTTTGGCCACCTCCTACGAGCAGTACTTC.

Many counts were recorded for this clonotype. The genes are TRBV7-9 and TRBJ2-2; 10 nucleotides align to TRBD2. Unmatched junction bases numbered 10, after V lost 8 bases and J lost 4 bases. Looked up from germline, CDR1 is SEHNR and CDR2 is FQNEAQ (reference sequence). CDR3 length equals 16 residues. The CDR3 coding sequence is TGTGCCAGCGGCCTTCTAGCGGGGGAAGCCACCGGGGAGCTGTTTTTT. Its translation: CASGLLAGEATGELFF.

This clonotype was seen many times. This chain uses TRBV5-1 with TRBJ1-5; 8 bases align to TRBD1. The CDR3 spans 14 residues. The ends lost 2 bases at V and 6 bases at J; junction bases unmatched: 4. Germline CDR1 is SGHRS and CDR2 is YFSETQ. CDR3 residues: CASSFETGGQPQHF. The CDR3 DNA reads TGCGCCAGCAGCTTCGAAACAGGGGGTCAGCCCCAGCATTTT.

This clonotype occurred many times. V and J are TRBV5-1 and TRBJ2-5; D is undetermined. V lost 0 bases to trimming and J lost 5 bases, with 17 bases between them. The germline V gene has CDR1 SGHRS and CDR2 YFSETQ. The CDR3 consists of 16 residues. CDR3 protein: CASSLGFADLGETQYF. The CDR3 DNA is TGCGCCAGCAGCTTGGGTTTCGCGGATCTGGGGGAGACCCAGTACTTC.

This clonotype has just one count. Being one base from a much bigger clone, this may be a read error. The chain combines TRBV12-3 or TRBV12-4 with TRBJ1-2, with a weak D call TRBD1 (6 bases). CDR3 length equals 15 residues. CDR3 loop: CASSLLTGANGGDTF. In DNA form, the CDR3 reads TGTGCCAGCAGTTTATTGACGGGGGCTAACGGTGGCGACACCTTC.

The sample holds many counts of this clonotype. This sequence joins TRBV3-1 and TRBJ1-6, with TRBD1 as a possible D gene (6 bases). Germline lookup yields CDR1 LGHDT and CDR2 YNNKEL (reference sequence). This CDR3 contains 15 residues. V lost 2 bases, J lost 7 bases, and 12 bases lay in between. CDR3 region: CASSQRDRQNSPLHF. In DNA form, the CDR3 reads TGTGCCAGCAGCCAAAGAGACAGGCAGAATTCACCCCTCCACTTT.

This clonotype was counted many times. The gene calls are TRBV20-1 and TRBJ2-2; a possible D gene is TRBD2 (7 bases). Deletions cut 4 bases from V and 4 bases from J, with 13 bases between. The CDR3 loop spans 14 amino acids. Germline V gene data show CDR1 as DFQATT and CDR2 as SNEGSKA (reference sequence). The CDR3 DNA follows: TGCAGTGCTACGAGGGGGGGGAGCACCGGGGAGCTGTTTTTT. Protein sequence: CSATRGGSTGELFF.

In its sample, this clonotype was seen many times. The limits of the CDR3 on the DNA are not certain, so only TCRdb's listed CDR3 is given. The chain has TRBV6-6 and TRBJ1-3; the D call of TRBD1 is as the table states it, not checked on the DNA. Both ends counted, the CDR3 spans 13 residues. In germline, CDR1 is MNHNY, CDR2 SVGAGI (reference sequence). The CDR3 reads CASSSGQGNTIYF.

This clonotype was picked up many times. V and J are TRBV18 and TRBJ2-3, with 11 bases identical to TRBD2. Germline V gene sequence: CDR1 KGHSH, CDR2 LQKENI. The ends lost 4 bases at V and 2 bases at J; junction bases unmatched: 2. The CDR3 has 15 residues. The chain's CDR3 is CASSLTSGDTDTQYF. The CDR3 nucleotides read TGTGCCAGCTCACTGACTAGCGGGGACACAGATACGCAGTATTTT.

This clonotype was observed at least ten times. The chain joins TRBV7-2 to TRBJ2-5; perhaps TRBD2 as D (5 bases). The V gene lost 1 base and the J gene lost 5 bases, with 17 bases spanning the gap. This CDR3 has 16 residues. Germline lookup yields CDR1 SGHTA and CDR2 FQGNSA. CDR3: CASSLGVSRSGETQYF. CDR3 nucleotide sequence: TGTGCCAGCAGCTTAGGAGTATCAAGGTCGGGGGAGACCCAGTACTTC. The variable domain in full, completed from reference TRBV7-2 and TRBJ2-5, reads GAGVSQSPSNKVTEKGKDVELRCDPISGHTALYWYRQSLGQGLEFLIYFQGNSAPDKSGLPSDRFSAERTGGSVSTLTIQRTQQEDSAVYLCASSLGVSRSGETQYFGPGTRLLVL.

This clonotype has a count of ten or more. The chain carries TRBV12-3 or TRBV12-4 and TRBJ1-1, with D perhaps matching TRBD1 (6 bases). Between the trimmed V and J ends, which lost 8 bases and 10 bases, there was a span of 14 bases. This CDR3 spans 11 amino acids. The CDR3 region is CASGGGVLAFF. CDR3 coding DNA: TGTGCCAGCGGAGGGGGGGTTTTAGCTTTCTTT.

At least ten counts were recorded for this clonotype. The CDR3 bases are TGTGCCAGCCAGGTCACAGGGAACCATCAGCCCCAGCATTTT. Its protein is CASQVTGNHQPQHF. The chain couples TRBV7-2 to TRBJ1-5; perhaps TRBD1 as D (6 bases). Trimming took 8 bases from V and 5 from J, leaving 16 bases between them. Germline CDR1 and CDR2: SGHTA and FQGNSA. This CDR3 is 14 amino acids long. Full variable domain (remainder filled in from reference TRBV7-2 and TRBJ1-5): GAGVSQSPSNKVTEKGKDVELRCDPISGHTALYWYRQSLGQGLEFLIYFQGNSAPDKSGLPSDRFSAERTGGSVSTLTIQRTQQEDSAVYLCASQVTGNHQPQHFGDGTRLSIL.

This clonotype was found many times. V and J are TRBV2 and TRBJ1-5; TRBD1 aligns across 7 bases. Germline loops: CDR1 SNHLY, CDR2 FYNNEI. The CDR3 contains 16 residues. After removal of 3 bases from V and 3 bases from J, the junction contained 8 bases not matched to a gene. In DNA, the CDR3 is TGTGCCAGCAGTGATATCCAGGGGGGGGCCAATCAGCCCCAGCATTTT. It yields the protein CASSDIQGGANQPQHF.

The sample holds a few counts of this clonotype. The genes are TRBV30 and TRBJ1-1, with 9 bases that match TRBD1. This CDR3 is built from 14 residues. The germline V gene encodes CDR1 GTSNPN and CDR2 SVGIG (reference sequence). The ends lost 6 bases at V and 0 bases at J; junction bases unmatched: 5. The CDR3 DNA sequence: TGTGCCTGTGGGACAGGGAGAGTGAACACTGAAGCTTTCTTT. Encoded protein: CACGTGRVNTEAFF. Drawing the rest from reference TRBV30 and TRBJ1-1, the complete variable domain is SQTIHQWPATLVQPVGSPLSLECTVEGTSNPNLYWYRQAAGRGLQLLFYSVGIGQISSEVPQNLSASRPQDRQFILSSKKLLLSDSGFYLCACGTGRVNTEAFFGQGTRLTVV.

This clonotype appeared a few times. The V call is TRBV15, the J call TRBJ2-7, with 7 bases aligning to TRBD1. Germline V CDR1 and CDR2: LNHNV, YYDKDF (reference sequence). The CDR3 covers 14 residues. The J segment lost 0 bases and the V segment lost 7 bases, leaving 6 bases of the junction unmatched. The CDR3 reads CATTAQGSSYEQYF. CDR3 DNA: TGTGCCACCACCGCACAGGGGAGCTCCTACGAGCAGTACTTC. Looking up the rest from reference TRBV15 and TRBJ2-7 gives the full variable domain: DAMVIQNPRYQVTQFGKPVTLSCSQTLNHNVMYWYQQKSSQAPKLLFHYYDKDFNNEADTPDNFQSRRPNTSFCFLDIRSPGLGDTAMYLCATTAQGSSYEQYFGPGTRLTVT.

In this sample, this clonotype turned up many times. This chain connects TRBV20-1 to TRBJ1-1, with 7 bases aligning to TRBD1. The CDR3 length is 15 residues. Germline trimming cut 3 bases from V and 0 bases from J; bases unmatched to any gene: 7. Per germline, CDR1 DFQATT and CDR2 SNEGSKA (reference sequence). CDR3 residues: CSARAGQLLNTEAFF. In DNA, the CDR3 is TGCAGTGCTAGGGCGGGACAGCTCTTGAACACTGAAGCTTTCTTT.

In this sample, this clonotype turned up many times. The genes are TRBV5-1 and TRBJ2-7, with TRBD1 as a possible D gene (6 bases). V was clipped by 0 bases and J by 5 bases, with 9 bases between them. The CDR3 has 13 residues. The V gene's germline CDR1 is SGHRS and CDR2 YFSETQ. The CDR3: CASSLDRAHEQYF. Here the CDR3 DNA reads TGCGCCAGCAGCTTGGACAGGGCCCACGAGCAGTACTTC.

There are a few counts of this clonotype. The V call is TRBV4-2, the J call TRBJ2-7; D is possibly TRBD2 (6 bases). This CDR3 contains 15 residues. The germline CDR1 and CDR2 sequences are LGHNA and YNFKEQ. Trimming left V 5 bases short and J 2 bases short, with 16 bases between. CDR3 in amino acids: CASSSTAGLAYEQYF. CDR3 DNA sequence: TGTGCCAGCAGCTCCACCGCGGGACTGGCCTACGAGCAGTACTTC.

This clonotype was found many times. The chain combines TRBV4-3 with TRBJ1-6; D gene ambiguous. This CDR3 spans 17 amino acids. Trimming removed 0 bases from V and 5 bases from J, with 14 bases in between. Germline CDR1 is LGHNA and CDR2 is YSLEER. The DNA of the CDR3 is TGCGCCAGCAGCCAAGATCCCCCGGGTACCAATAATTCACCCCTCCACTTT. Translation gives CASSQDPPGTNNSPLHF.

In its sample, this clonotype was seen many times. CDR3 amino acids: CASSPTGGALRNEQFF. As DNA, the CDR3 is TGTGCCAGCAGCCCGACAGGGGGTGCCCTTCGCAATGAGCAGTTCTTC. This sequence joins TRBV7-9 and TRBJ2-1; 9 positions match TRBD1. The germline V gene encodes CDR1 SEHNR and CDR2 FQNEAQ (reference sequence). Losses at the gene ends were 5 bases for V and 6 bases for J; bases not matched to a gene: 11. The CDR3 totals 16 residues.